The TCR beta chain under discussion was sequenced for a study of cytomegalovirus exposure and HLA in healthy donors. Study-wide context: Among the approximately 400 genotyped donors, less than 85% were placed in the Caucasian-associated ancestry cluster. Overall study findings and caveats: Most TCR beta V segments were productive about 87% or about 30% of the time in an earlier analysis. According to the study, 180 or so TCR beta chains were cytomegalovirus-associated.

This CDR3 comprises 14 residues. CDR1 is MNHEY and CDR2 is SMNVEV in the germline V gene (reference sequence). V trimming: 10 bases; J trimming: 5 bases; junction bases outside the gene matches: 14. PCR used 60 Vbeta primers and 13 Jbeta primers. The data were produced by immunoSEQ multiplex PCR, yet TCRdb's version contains in-frame clones alone and is incomplete. The table records about 190,000 clones, roughly 77% of them present only once. As for this clone: No antigen is known for it.

This sequence originates from a young woman in good health and CMV-seropositive. The chain recombines TRBV27 with TRBJ2-7, with 7 bases lining up with TRBD2. The sequenced sample was PBMCs. DNA of the CDR3: TGTGCCACCCAAGTTCGCGGACTAGGGAACGAGCAGTACTTC. It translates to CATQVRGLGNEQYF.